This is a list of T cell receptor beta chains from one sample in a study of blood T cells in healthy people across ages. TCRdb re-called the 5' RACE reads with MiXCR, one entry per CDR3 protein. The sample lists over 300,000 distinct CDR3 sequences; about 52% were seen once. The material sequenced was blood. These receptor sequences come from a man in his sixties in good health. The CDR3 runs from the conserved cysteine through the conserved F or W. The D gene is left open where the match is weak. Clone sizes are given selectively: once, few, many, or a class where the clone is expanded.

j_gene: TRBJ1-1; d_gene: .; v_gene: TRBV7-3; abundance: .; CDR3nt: TGTGCCAGCAGTAAGGACTTCAACACTGAAGCTTTCTTT; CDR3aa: CASSKDFNTEAFF
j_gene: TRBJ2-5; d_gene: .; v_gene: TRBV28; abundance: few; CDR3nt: TGTGCCAGCAGTTTTAGCATCCAAGAGACCCAGTACTTC; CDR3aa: CASSFSIQETQYF
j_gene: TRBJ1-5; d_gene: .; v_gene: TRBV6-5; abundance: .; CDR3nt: TGTGCCAGCAGGAGTGGTAACCGGGGGGCAGGTCAGCCCCAGCATTTT; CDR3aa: CASRSGNRGAGQPQHF
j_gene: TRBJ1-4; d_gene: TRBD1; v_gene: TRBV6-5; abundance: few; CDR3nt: TGTGCCAGCAGCCCCAGACAGGGTGGATTGTTTTTT; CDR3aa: CASSPRQGGLFF
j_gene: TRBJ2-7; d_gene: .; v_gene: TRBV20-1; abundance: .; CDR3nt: TGCAGTGGGGCTAGACGAAACGAGCAGTACTTC; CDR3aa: CSGARRNEQYF
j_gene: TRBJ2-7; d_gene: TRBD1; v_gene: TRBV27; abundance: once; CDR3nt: TGTGCCAGCAGAACGACCGGGACAGTTAGCTCCTACGAGCAGTACTTC; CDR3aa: CASRTTGTVSSYEQYF
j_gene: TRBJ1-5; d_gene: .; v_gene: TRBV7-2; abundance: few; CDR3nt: TGTGCCAGCAGCCCCCGCCAGGGTTCTGGAAATCAGCCCCAGCATTTT; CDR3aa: CASSPRQGSGNQPQHF
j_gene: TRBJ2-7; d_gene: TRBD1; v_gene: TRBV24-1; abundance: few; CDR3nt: TGTGCCACCAGCCCCCGGACAGGGTTCAGCGAGCAGTACTTC; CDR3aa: CATSPRTGFSEQYF
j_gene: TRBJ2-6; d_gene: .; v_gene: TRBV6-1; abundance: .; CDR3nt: TGTGCCAGCAGTGAAAAGGGGGATCGCTCTGGGGCCAACGTCCTGACTTTC; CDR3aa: CASSEKGDRSGANVLTF
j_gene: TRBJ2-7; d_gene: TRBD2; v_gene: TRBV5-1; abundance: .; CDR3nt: TGCGCCAGCAGCCCCCAGGTGACTAGCGGGAGAGGGGCCAATGAGCAGTACTTC; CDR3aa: CASSPQVTSGRGANEQYF
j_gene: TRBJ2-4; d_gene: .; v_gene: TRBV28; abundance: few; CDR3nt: TGTGCCAGCAGTTTGGTCCTTCTAGGGCAGTACTTC; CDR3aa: CASSLVLLGQYF
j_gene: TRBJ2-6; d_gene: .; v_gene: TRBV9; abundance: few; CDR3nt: TGTGCCAGCACCACCCCAGGGGCCAACGTCCTGACTTTC; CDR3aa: CASTTPGANVLTF
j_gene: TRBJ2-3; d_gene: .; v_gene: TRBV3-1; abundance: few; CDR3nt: TGTGCCAGCAGTACCACCGTTGATACGCAGTATTTT; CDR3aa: CASSTTVDTQYF
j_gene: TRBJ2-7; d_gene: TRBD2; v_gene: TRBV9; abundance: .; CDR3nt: TGTGTCAGCAGCGCCTTCCTTTCGGGAGGGTCCTACAATGAGCAGTACTTC; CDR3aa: CVSSAFLSGGSYNEQYF
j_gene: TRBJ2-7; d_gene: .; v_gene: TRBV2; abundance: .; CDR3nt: TGTGCCAGCAGCCTCGACAGGCATAGCTCCTACGAGCAGTACTTC; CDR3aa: CASSLDRHSSYEQYF
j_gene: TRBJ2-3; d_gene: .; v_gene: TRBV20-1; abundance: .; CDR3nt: TGCAGTGCTAGGCTCGGCGCAAATACGCAGTATTTT; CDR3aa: CSARLGANTQYF
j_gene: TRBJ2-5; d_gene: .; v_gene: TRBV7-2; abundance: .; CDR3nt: TGTGCCAGCAGCTTAGCGTTGATAGCATGGGAGACCCAGTACTTC; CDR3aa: CASSLALIAWETQYF
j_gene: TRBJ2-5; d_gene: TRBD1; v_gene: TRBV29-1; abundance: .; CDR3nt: TGCAGCGTTGTGGGACAGCAAGAGACCCAGTACTTC; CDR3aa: CSVVGQQETQYF
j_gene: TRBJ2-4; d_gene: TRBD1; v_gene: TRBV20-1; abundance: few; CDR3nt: TGCAGTGCTCCCCCGAGGGGTAAAGGGGGCGTCGAAAACATTCAGTACTTC; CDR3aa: CSAPPRGKGGVENIQYF
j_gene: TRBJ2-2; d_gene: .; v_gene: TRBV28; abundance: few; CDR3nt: TGTGCCAGCAGCTCACGGTTACCCACCGGGGAGCTGTTTTTT; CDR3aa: CASSSRLPTGELFF
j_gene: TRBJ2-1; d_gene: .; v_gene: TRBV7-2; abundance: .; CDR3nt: TGTGCCAGCAGCTTAGGCTCGACTAGTATATATGAGCAGTTCTTC; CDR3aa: CASSLGSTSIYEQFF
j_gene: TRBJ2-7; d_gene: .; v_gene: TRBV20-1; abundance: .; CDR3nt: TGCAGTGCCAACCCACCTCCGGGACGGGGCCCCTCCTACGAGCAGTACTTC; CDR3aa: CSANPPPGRGPSYEQYF
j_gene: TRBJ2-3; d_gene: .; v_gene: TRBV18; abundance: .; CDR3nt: TGTGCCAGCCGGACTGCAACTGATACGCAGTATTTT; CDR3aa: CASRTATDTQYF
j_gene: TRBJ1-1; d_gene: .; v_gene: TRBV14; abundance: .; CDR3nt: TGTGCCAGCAGCCAATGGGGGAGAAACACTGAAGCTTTCTTT; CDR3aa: CASSQWGRNTEAFF
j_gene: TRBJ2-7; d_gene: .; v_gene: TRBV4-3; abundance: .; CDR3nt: TGCGCCAGCAGCCAAGACCGGACAGTTATTGCCTACGAGCAGTACTTC; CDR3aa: CASSQDRTVIAYEQYF
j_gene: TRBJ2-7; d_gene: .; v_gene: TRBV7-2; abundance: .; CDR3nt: TGTGCCAGCAGCTTCGAGGAGAGCGGCTACGAGCAGTACTTC; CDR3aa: CASSFEESGYEQYF
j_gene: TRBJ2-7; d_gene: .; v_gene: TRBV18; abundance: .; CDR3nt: TGTGCCAGCTCACCACCGGGAGCCGGCGACTACGAGCAGTACTTC; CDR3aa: CASSPPGAGDYEQYF
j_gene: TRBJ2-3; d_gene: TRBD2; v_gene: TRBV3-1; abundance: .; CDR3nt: TGTACCAGCAGCCAAATGGCGGGAGTTCATCCAGATACGCAGTATTTT; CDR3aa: CTSSQMAGVHPDTQYF
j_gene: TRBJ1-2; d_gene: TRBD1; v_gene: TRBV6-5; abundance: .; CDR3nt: TGTGCCAGCAGTTACGTGGACAGGGGATACGGCTACACCTTC; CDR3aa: CASSYVDRGYGYTF
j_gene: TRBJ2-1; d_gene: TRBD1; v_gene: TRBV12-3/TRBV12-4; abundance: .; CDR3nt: TGTGCCAGCAATCCGGGACAGGGGGCGTACAATGAGCAGTTCTTC; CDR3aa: CASNPGQGAYNEQFF
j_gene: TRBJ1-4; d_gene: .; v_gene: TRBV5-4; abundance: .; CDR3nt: TGTGCCAGCAGCGCCCCTCCTAATGAAAAACTGTTTTTT; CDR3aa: CASSAPPNEKLFF
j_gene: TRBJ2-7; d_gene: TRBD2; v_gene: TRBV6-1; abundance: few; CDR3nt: TGTGCCAGCAGAGGCGGGGGGCCACGATCCTACGAGCAGTACTTC; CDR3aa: CASRGGGPRSYEQYF
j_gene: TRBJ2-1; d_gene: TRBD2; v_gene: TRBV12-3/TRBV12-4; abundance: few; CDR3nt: TGTGCCAGCAGTTTAGTGACTAGCGGGCGGAATGAGCAGTTCTTC; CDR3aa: CASSLVTSGRNEQFF
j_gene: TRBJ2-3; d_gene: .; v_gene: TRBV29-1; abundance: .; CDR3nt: TGCAGCGTTTTGGACGATAATACGAGGAACGCAGATACGCAGTATTTT; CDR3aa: CSVLDDNTRNADTQYF
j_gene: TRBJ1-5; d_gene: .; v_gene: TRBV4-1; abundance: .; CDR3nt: TGCGCCAGCAGCCAAGAACCGGGCCCCTACCCCGGTAGCAATCAGCCCCAGCATTTT; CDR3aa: CASSQEPGPYPGSNQPQHF
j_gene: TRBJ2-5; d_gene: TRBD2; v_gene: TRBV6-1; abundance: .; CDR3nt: TGTGCCAGCAGTCAACGCTCTAGCGGGGGACACCAAGAGACCCAGTACTTC; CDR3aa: CASSQRSSGGHQETQYF
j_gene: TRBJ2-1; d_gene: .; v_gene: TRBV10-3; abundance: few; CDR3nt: TGTGCCACCTCGGGGGGGACAGGGTCGAATGAGCAGTTCTTC; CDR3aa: CATSGGTGSNEQFF
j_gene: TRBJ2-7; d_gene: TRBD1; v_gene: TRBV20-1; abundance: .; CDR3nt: TGCAGTGCTCGAACAGGGGTTCGGGACGAGCAGTACTTC; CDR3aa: CSARTGVRDEQYF
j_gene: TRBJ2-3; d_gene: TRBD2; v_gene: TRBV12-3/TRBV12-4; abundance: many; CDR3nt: TGTGCCAGCAGTTTTGGCGGGAGGGCGATAGATACGCAGTATTTT; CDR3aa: CASSFGGRAIDTQYF
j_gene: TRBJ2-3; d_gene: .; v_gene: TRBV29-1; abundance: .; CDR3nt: TGCAGCGTTGGCCTAGCCCTAATCACAGATACGCAGTATTTT; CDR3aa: CSVGLALITDTQYF